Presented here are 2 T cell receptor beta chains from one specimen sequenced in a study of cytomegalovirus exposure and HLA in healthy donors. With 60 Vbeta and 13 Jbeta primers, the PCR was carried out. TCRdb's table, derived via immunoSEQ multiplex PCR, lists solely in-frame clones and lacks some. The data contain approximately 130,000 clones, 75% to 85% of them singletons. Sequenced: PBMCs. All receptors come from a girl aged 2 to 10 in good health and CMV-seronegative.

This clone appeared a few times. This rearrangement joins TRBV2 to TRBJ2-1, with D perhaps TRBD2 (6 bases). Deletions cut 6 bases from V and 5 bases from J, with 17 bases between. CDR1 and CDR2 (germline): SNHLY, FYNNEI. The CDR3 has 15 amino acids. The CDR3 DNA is TGTGCCAGCAGCCTACCCGGGACTGGTGACAATGAGCAGTTCTTC. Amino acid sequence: CASSLPGTGDNEQFF.

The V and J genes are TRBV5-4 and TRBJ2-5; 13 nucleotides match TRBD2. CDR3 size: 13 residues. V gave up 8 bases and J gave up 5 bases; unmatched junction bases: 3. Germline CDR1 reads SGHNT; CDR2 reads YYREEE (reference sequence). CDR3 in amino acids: CASRLAGGETQYF. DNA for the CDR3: TGTGCCAGTCGACTAGCGGGGGGTGAGACCCAGTACTTC.